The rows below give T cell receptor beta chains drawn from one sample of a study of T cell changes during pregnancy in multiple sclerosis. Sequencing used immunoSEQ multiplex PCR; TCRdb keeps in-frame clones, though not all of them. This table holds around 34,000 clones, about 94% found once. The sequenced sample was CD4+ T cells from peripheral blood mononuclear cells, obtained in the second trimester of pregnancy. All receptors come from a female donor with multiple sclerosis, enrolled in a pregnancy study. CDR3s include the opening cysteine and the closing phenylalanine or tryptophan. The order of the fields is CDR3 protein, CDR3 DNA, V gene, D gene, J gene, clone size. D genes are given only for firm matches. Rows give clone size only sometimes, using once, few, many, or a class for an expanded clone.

CASTGGSSYNSPLHF,TGTGCCAGCACGGGCGGGAGCTCCTATAATTCACCCCTCCACTTT,TRBV6-1,-,TRBJ1-6,-
CASSPAGDTYEQYF,TGTGCCAGCTCACCAGCGGGGGATACCTACGAGCAGTACTTC,TRBV18,TRBD2,TRBJ2-7,-
CASSRGAYNSPLHF,TGTGCCAGCTCACGGGGCGCCTATAATTCACCCCTCCACTTT,TRBV18,-,TRBJ1-6,-
CASSQLGYNQPQHF,TGCGCCAGCAGCCAATTGGGCTACAATCAGCCCCAGCATTTT,TRBV4-1,-,TRBJ1-5,-
CASSMTSGGANTGELFF,TGTGCCAGCAGCATGACTAGCGGGGGGGCCAACACCGGGGAGCTGTTTTTT,TRBV6-4,TRBD2,TRBJ2-2,-
CASSLGSSYNSPLHF,TGTGCCAGCAGCTTAGGTAGCTCCTATAATTCACCCCTCCACTTT,TRBV11-2,-,TRBJ1-6,-
CSVATGGQPQHF,TGCAGCGTTGCTACAGGGGGTCAGCCCCAGCATTTT,TRBV29-1,TRBD1,TRBJ1-5,-
CASSRSLSSYNEQFF,TGTGCCAGCAGCCGGTCGTTGAGCTCCTACAATGAGCAGTTCTTC,TRBV28,-,TRBJ2-1,once
CASSPAKETQYF,TGTGCCAGCTCACCGGCAAAAGAGACCCAGTACTTC,TRBV18,-,TRBJ2-5,-
CASSLAGTGVPTEAFF,TGTGCCAGCAGCTTAGCGGGGACAGGGGTTCCCACTGAAGCTTTCTTT,TRBV7-2,TRBD1,TRBJ1-1,-
CASSPGDVLTF,TGTGCCAGCTCACCCGGGGACGTCCTGACTTTC,TRBV18,-,TRBJ2-6,-
CASGQVGVYEQYF,TGTGCCAGCGGACAGGTAGGGGTCTACGAGCAGTACTTC,TRBV6-1,TRBD1,TRBJ2-7,once
CASSNSQDYEQYF,TGTGCCAGCAGCAACTCCCAAGACTACGAGCAGTACTTC,TRBV9,-,TRBJ2-7,-
CASSSFNRGPYTGELFF,TGTGCCAGCAGCTCGTTTAACAGGGGCCCTTACACCGGGGAGCTGTTTTTT,TRBV28,TRBD1,TRBJ2-2,-
CASSEAGGARGNIQYF,TGTGCCAGCAGTGAAGCGGGGGGGGCGCGGGGAAACATTCAGTACTTC,TRBV2,-,TRBJ2-4,-
CASSVGAGEWGDTQYF,TGTGCCAGCAGCGTAGGCGCGGGAGAGTGGGGAGATACGCAGTATTTT,TRBV9,TRBD2,TRBJ2-3,-
CASSVAAAGGLRHPNTGELFF,TGTGCCAGCAGCGTCGCCGCGGCAGGGGGGCTGCGCCACCCGAACACCGGGGAGCTGTTTTTT,TRBV27,-,TRBJ2-2,-
CASTRAGGPETQYF,TGTGCCAGCACAAGGGCGGGAGGGCCAGAGACCCAGTACTTC,TRBV6-1,TRBD2,TRBJ2-5,-
CASSRTSGRARELFF,TGTGCCAGCAGTCGGACTAGCGGGCGGGCCCGGGAGCTGTTTTTT,TRBV6-5,TRBD2,TRBJ2-2,-
CASSLGVAGVSQETQYF,TGTGCCAGCAGCTTAGGAGTAGCGGGGGTATCCCAAGAGACCCAGTACTTC,TRBV7-9,TRBD2,TRBJ2-5,-
CSVVLGLGGELFF,TGCAGCGTTGTTCTAGGTTTGGGCGGGGAGCTGTTTTTT,TRBV29-1,-,TRBJ2-2,-
CATHPGRSGANVLTF,TGTGCCACCCACCCAGGGAGGTCTGGGGCCAACGTCCTGACTTTC,TRBV19,-,TRBJ2-6,-
CASSLGRVTDRSYEQYF,TGTGCCAGCAGCTTAGGCCGTGTGACCGACAGGTCCTACGAGCAGTACTTC,TRBV13,-,TRBJ2-7,-
CASSTSAGANVLTF,TGTGCCAGCAGTACTAGCGCTGGGGCCAACGTCCTGACTTTC,TRBV6-5,TRBD2,TRBJ2-6,-
CASSLNRAKTQYF,TGTGCCAGCAGCTTAAACAGGGCGAAGACCCAGTACTTC,TRBV7-2,-,TRBJ2-5,-
CASSEGRTSGNYQETQYF,TGTGCCAGCAGTGAGGGGCGAACTAGCGGGAATTACCAAGAGACCCAGTACTTC,TRBV6-1,TRBD2,TRBJ2-5,-
CASSPDRVKNEQFF,TGTGCCAGCAGCCCGGACAGGGTAAAGAATGAGCAGTTCTTC,TRBV6-4,TRBD1,TRBJ2-1,-
CASSSPYQPQHF,TGTGCCAGCAGTTCCCCGTATCAGCCCCAGCATTTT,TRBV28,-,TRBJ1-5,-
CASSFTGTEAFF,TGTGCCAGCAGCTTTACTGGCACTGAAGCTTTCTTT,TRBV7-2,-,TRBJ1-1,-
CASSSGVGARIGNTIYF,TGTGCCAGCAGCTCCGGCGTAGGGGCGAGGATTGGAAACACCATATATTTT,TRBV7-9,-,TRBJ1-3,once
CASSQDSSGGRWNEQFF,TGTGCCAGCAGCCAAGACTCAAGCGGGGGGCGGTGGAATGAGCAGTTCTTC,TRBV4-2,TRBD2,TRBJ2-1,-
CASSSGQGSDGYTF,TGCGCCAGCAGCTCGGGACAGGGCAGCGATGGCTACACCTTC,TRBV5-1,TRBD1,TRBJ1-2,few
CASSLAGENTEQFF,TGCGCCAGCAGCCTAGCGGGGGAAAACACTGAGCAGTTCTTC,TRBV5-1,TRBD2,TRBJ2-1,-
CASSTSGLSFPEQYF,TGTGCCAGCAGCACTTCGGGACTCTCCTTTCCCGAGCAGTACTTC,TRBV7-8,-,TRBJ2-7,-
CASGGTTGGLETQYF,TGCGCCAGCGGGGGGACGACAGGGGGCTTGGAGACCCAGTACTTC,TRBV5-1,TRBD1,TRBJ2-5,-
CASSYQGADYGYTF,TGTGCCAGCAGTTATCAGGGGGCGGACTATGGCTACACCTTC,TRBV2,TRBD1,TRBJ1-2,-
CASSRTVNTGELFF,TGCGCCAGCAGCCGGACAGTCAACACCGGGGAGCTGTTTTTT,TRBV4-3,-,TRBJ2-2,-
CASSLVGRMNTEAFF,TGTGCCAGCAGCTTAGTGGGCAGAATGAACACTGAAGCTTTCTTT,TRBV7-8,-,TRBJ1-1,-
CSVLGGAGSEAFF,TGCAGCGTCCTAGGGGGCGCCGGGTCTGAAGCTTTCTTT,TRBV29-1,TRBD1,TRBJ1-1,-
CASSPPGQGAYQPQHF,TGTGCCAGCAGCCCCCCTGGACAGGGTGCCTATCAGCCCCAGCATTTT,TRBV28,TRBD1,TRBJ1-5,-
CASSQNLPGAITGELFF,TGCGCCAGCAGCCAAAATCTGCCAGGGGCCATCACCGGGGAGCTGTTTTTT,TRBV4-1,-,TRBJ2-2,-
CASSFRDGGGYTF,TGCGCCAGCAGCTTCCGGGACGGGGGTGGCTACACCTTC,TRBV5-1,-,TRBJ1-2,-
CASSMTGVQPQHF,TGTGCCAGTAGTATGACAGGGGTTCAGCCCCAGCATTTT,TRBV19,TRBD1,TRBJ1-5,-
CASRKPRTGELFF,TGTGCCAGCAGAAAGCCGAGAACCGGGGAGCTGTTTTTT,TRBV6-5,-,TRBJ2-2,-
CASSLGLGTGPYEQYF,TGCGCCAGCAGCTTGGGCCTCGGGACAGGACCCTACGAGCAGTACTTC,TRBV5-1,TRBD1,TRBJ2-7,-
CASSPGVLNTEAFF,TGCGCCAGCAGCCCGGGGGTGCTGAACACTGAAGCTTTCTTT,TRBV5-1,-,TRBJ1-1,-
CASSLGGLAGEYYEQYF,TGTGCCAGCAGCCTAGGCGGGCTAGCGGGGGAGTACTACGAGCAGTACTTC,TRBV7-9,TRBD2,TRBJ2-7,-
CASSLQGSGLYF,TGTGCCAGCAGTTTACAGGGTAGCGGACTTTACTTC,TRBV7-2,-,TRBJ2-5,-
CASSVGQGLLGYTF,TGTGCCAGCTCTGTCGGACAGGGGCTTCTAGGCTACACCTTC,TRBV18,TRBD1,TRBJ1-2,once
CASSPLGGQRDEQYF,TGTGCCAGTTCTCCCCTCGGGGGGCAGAGGGACGAGCAGTACTTC,TRBV27,-,TRBJ2-7,few
CASSPGQVRNQPQHF,TGTGCCAGCAGCCCCGGACAGGTTCGAAATCAGCCCCAGCATTTT,TRBV5-8,TRBD1,TRBJ1-5,once
CASSLLLAGEREFF,TGCGCCAGCAGCTTGCTTCTAGCGGGAGAAAGGGAGTTCTTC,TRBV5-1,TRBD2,TRBJ2-1,-
CSARGGDTQYF,TGCAGTGCTAGGGGCGGGGATACGCAGTATTTT,TRBV20-1,-,TRBJ2-3,-
CASSQGVRTGGHSGNTIYF,TGCGCCAGCAGCCAAGGGGTCCGAACAGGGGGACATTCTGGAAACACCATATATTTT,TRBV4-1,TRBD1,TRBJ1-3,-
CASRVGLAGVEQYF,TGTGCCAGCAGGGTGGGACTAGCGGGAGTCGAGCAGTACTTC,TRBV28,TRBD2,TRBJ2-7,-
CASGHQGGEQYF,TGTGCCAGCGGACACCAGGGGGGCGAGCAGTACTTC,TRBV7-6,-,TRBJ2-7,-
CASSQPGTGAQNEQFF,TGCGCCAGCAGCCAGCCCGGGACAGGGGCGCAAAATGAGCAGTTCTTC,TRBV4-1,TRBD1,TRBJ2-1,-